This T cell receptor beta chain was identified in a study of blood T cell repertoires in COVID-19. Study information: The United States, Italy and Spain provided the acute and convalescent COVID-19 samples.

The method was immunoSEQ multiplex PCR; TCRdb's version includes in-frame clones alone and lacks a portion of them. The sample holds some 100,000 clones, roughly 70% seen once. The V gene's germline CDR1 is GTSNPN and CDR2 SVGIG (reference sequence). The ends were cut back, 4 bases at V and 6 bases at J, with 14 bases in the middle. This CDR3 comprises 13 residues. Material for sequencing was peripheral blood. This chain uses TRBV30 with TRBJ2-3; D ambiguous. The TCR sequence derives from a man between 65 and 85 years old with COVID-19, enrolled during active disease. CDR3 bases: TGTGCCTGGACTGTAACCCTCAGTGATACGCAGTATTTT. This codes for CAWTVTLSDTQYF.